A selection of T cell receptor beta chains follows, all from one sample in a study of T cell changes during pregnancy in multiple sclerosis. Clones were sequenced by immunoSEQ multiplex PCR, and TCRdb holds only the in-frame ones, with some missing. This sample has around 75,000 clones; roughly 90% occur once, and the top ten carry about 0.31%. Source: CD4+ T cells from peripheral blood mononuclear cells, taken in the third trimester of pregnancy. These receptors were collected from a female donor in good health, enrolled as a control in a pregnancy study. Each CDR3 is given with its conserved first and last residue. The D gene is left open where the match is weak. Clone size is not always given. Where it is, it says once, few, many or a class for expanded clones.

.,TRBD2,TRBV2,TRBJ2-1,TGTGCCAGCAGGGTTACTAGCGGGGGGCTGAATGAGCAGTTCTTC,CASRVTSGGLNEQFF
.,TRBD1,TRBV9,TRBJ2-7,TGTGCCAGCACCGCTGGGCCGGGACAGTCCTACGAGCAGTACTTC,CASTAGPGQSYEQYF
once,.,TRBV15,TRBJ2-1,TGTGCCACCAGCAGAGATAATGGGCGCCCGGAGCAGTTCTTC,CATSRDNGRPEQFF
.,TRBD2,TRBV15,TRBJ2-3,TGTGCCACCAGCAGTCGTCGGGGGGGCCGGGCAGATACGCAGTATTTT,CATSSRRGGRADTQYF
.,.,TRBV9,TRBJ1-1,TGTGCCAGCAGCGTAGCCGGTGGGGCTAGTGAAGCTTTCTTT,CASSVAGGASEAFF
.,TRBD1,TRBV5-4,TRBJ1-4,TGTGCCAGCAGCCGGGACAGCACAACTAATGAAAAACTGTTTTTT,CASSRDSTTNEKLFF
.,TRBD1,TRBV7-9,TRBJ2-7,TGTGCCAGCAGCTTAGTCCCTATAAGGACAGGGTTTGATTACGAGCAGTACTTC,CASSLVPIRTGFDYEQYF
.,TRBD1,TRBV7-2,TRBJ2-7,TGTGCCAGCAGCGCCAGGACAGGGAGGTACGAGCAGTACTTC,CASSARTGRYEQYF
.,TRBD1,TRBV5-1,TRBJ1-4,TGCGCCAGCAGCTCTCGACAGGGCGCAACTAATGAAAAACTGTTTTTT,CASSSRQGATNEKLFF
once,TRBD1,TRBV19,TRBJ1-1,TGTGCCAGTACCACAGGGGGAAGGCTGTTAGACACTGAAGCTTTCTTT,CASTTGGRLLDTEAFF
.,.,TRBV20-1,TRBJ1-1,TGCAGTGCTAGTAAAGACAGTGAAGCTTTCTTT,CSASKDSEAFF
.,.,TRBV4-3,TRBJ1-2,TGCGCCAGCAGCCAAGATGTGCAGGCAGCCTACACCTTC,CASSQDVQAAYTF
.,.,TRBV5-1,TRBJ1-1,TGCGCCAGCAGCTTGGATGTTCCAGGGTTAAACACTGAAGCTTTCTTT,CASSLDVPGLNTEAFF